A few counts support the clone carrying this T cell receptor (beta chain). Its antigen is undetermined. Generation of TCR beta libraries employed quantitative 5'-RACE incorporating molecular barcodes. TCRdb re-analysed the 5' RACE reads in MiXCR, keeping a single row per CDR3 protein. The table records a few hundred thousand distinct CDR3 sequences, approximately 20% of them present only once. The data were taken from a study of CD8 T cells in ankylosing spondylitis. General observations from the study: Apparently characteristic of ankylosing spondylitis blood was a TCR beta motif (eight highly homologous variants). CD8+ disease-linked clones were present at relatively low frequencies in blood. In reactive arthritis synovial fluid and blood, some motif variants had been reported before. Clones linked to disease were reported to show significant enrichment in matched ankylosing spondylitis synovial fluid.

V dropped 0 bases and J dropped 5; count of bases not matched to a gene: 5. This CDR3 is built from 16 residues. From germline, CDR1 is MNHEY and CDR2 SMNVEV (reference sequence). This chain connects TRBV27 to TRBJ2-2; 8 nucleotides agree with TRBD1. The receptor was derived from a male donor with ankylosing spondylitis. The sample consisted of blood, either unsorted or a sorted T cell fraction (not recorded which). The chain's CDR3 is CASSLSRGRGTGELFF. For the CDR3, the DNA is TGTGCCAGCAGTTTATCCAGGGGGCGCGGGACCGGGGAGCTGTTTTTT.